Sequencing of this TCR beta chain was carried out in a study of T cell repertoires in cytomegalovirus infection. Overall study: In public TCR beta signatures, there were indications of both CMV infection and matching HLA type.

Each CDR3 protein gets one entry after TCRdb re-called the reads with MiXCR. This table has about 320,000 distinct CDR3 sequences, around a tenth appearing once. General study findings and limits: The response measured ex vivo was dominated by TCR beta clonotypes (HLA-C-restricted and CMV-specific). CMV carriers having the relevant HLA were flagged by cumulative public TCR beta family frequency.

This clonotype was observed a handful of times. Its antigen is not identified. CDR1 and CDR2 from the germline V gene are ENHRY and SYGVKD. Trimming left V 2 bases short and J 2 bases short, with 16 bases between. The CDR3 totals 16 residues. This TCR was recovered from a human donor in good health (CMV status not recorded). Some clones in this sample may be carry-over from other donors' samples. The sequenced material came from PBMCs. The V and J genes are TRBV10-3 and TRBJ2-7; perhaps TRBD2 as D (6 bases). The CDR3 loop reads CAISETSGPGAYEQYF. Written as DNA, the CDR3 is TGTGCCATCAGTGAGACCTCGGGGCCGGGGGCCTACGAGCAGTACTTC.